One TCR beta chain is described in this entry. This entry comes from a study of T cell changes during pregnancy in multiple sclerosis. The junction had 6 bases not matched to a gene; V was cut back by 4 bases and J by 4 bases. This CDR3 is 16 amino acids long. Per the germline V gene, CDR1 is SNHLY and CDR2 is FYNNEI. Sequencing was performed with immunoSEQ multiplex PCR; in TCRdb, only in-frame clones are kept and a portion is missing. The table has roughly 52,000 clones, approximately 92% seen once. Sequencing used CD4+ T cells from peripheral blood mononuclear cells, obtained in the third trimester of pregnancy. The chain recombines TRBV2 with TRBJ2-3; 12 positions match TRBD2. The clonotype comes from a female donor with multiple sclerosis, enrolled in a pregnancy study. The CDR3 reads CASSGRTSGVPDTQYF. In DNA, the CDR3 is TGTGCCAGCAGTGGGAGGACTAGCGGGGTACCAGATACGCAGTATTTT.